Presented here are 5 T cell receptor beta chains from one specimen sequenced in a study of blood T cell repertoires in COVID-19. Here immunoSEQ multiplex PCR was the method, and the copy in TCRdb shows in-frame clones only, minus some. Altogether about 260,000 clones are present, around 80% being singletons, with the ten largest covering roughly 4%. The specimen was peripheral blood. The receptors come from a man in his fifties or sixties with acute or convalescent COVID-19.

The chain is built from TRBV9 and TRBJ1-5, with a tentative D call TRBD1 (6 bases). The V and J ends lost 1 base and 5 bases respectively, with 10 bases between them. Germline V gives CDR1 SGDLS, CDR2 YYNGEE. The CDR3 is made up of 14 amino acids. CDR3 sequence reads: CASSVRAGDQPQHF. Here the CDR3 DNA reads TGTGCCAGCAGCGTAAGGGCAGGGGATCAGCCCCAGCATTTT.

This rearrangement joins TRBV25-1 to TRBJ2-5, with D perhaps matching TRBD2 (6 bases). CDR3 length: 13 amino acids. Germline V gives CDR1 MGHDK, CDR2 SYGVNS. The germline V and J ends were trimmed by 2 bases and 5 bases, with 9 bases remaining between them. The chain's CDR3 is CASSEASAETQYF. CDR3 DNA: TGTGCCAGCAGTGAAGCTAGCGCGGAGACCCAGTACTTC.

CDR3 sequence: CASSIILADTAYNEQFF. In nucleotides, the CDR3 is TGTGCCAGTAGTATTATATTAGCGGACACGGCCTACAATGAGCAGTTCTTC. V usage is TRBV19 and J usage is TRBJ2-1; D is possibly TRBD2 (6 bases). Trimming took off 3 bases at V and 2 bases at J, with 17 bases between the two ends. The CDR3 has 17 amino acids. In germline, CDR1 is LNHDA, CDR2 SQIVND (reference sequence).

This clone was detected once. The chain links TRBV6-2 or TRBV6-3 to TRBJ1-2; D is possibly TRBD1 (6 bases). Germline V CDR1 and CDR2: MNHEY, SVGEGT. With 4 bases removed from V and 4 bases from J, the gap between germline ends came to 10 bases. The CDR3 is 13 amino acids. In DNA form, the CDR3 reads TGTGCCAGCAGTTTCTTGGACAGCTATGGCTACACCTTC. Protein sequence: CASSFLDSYGYTF.

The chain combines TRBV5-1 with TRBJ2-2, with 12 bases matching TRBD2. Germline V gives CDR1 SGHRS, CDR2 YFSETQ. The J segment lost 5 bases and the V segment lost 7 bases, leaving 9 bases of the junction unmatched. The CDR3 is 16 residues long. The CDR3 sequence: CASARTSGAGTGELFF. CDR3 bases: TGCGCCAGCGCCCGGACTAGCGGGGCAGGGACCGGGGAGCTGTTTTTT.